The next 17 T cell receptor beta chains were all read from a single sample in a study of blood T cell repertoires in COVID-19. Clones were sequenced by immunoSEQ multiplex PCR, and TCRdb holds only the in-frame ones, with some missing. The table lists 140,000 or so clones, around 87% of them singletons, with 30% to 45% in the top ten. The sequenced material came from peripheral blood. The receptor source for this set is a man over 45 who had recovered from COVID-19.

This clone appeared a single time. The CDR3 loop is CASSESGDYGYTF. As DNA, the CDR3 is TGTGCCAGCAGTGAGTCAGGTGACTATGGCTACACCTTC. This chain uses TRBV2 with TRBJ1-2; D is uncertain. V was pared by 3 bases and J by 3 bases, with 8 bases between. The CDR3 is 13 amino acids. Germline loops: CDR1 SNHLY, CDR2 FYNNEI.

This clone appeared once. The chain is built from TRBV10-3 and TRBJ1-3; D is unclear. The CDR3 spans 16 residues. V lost 2 bases, J lost 0 bases, and 11 bases lay in between. CDR1 and CDR2 from the germline V gene are ENHRY and SYGVKD. The CDR3 loop is CAISESLQSSGNTIYF. CDR3 DNA sequence: TGTGCCATCAGTGAGAGCCTACAGAGCTCTGGAAACACCATATATTTT.

The chain carries TRBV5-5 and TRBJ2-2; D might be TRBD2 (6 bases). Germline V gene data show CDR1 as SGHKS and CDR2 as YYEKEE (reference sequence). The CDR3 is 15 residues long. V was trimmed by 5 bases and J by 4 bases, leaving 15 bases between them. Written as DNA, the CDR3 is TGTGCCAGCAGACCCGCTGGGGGGATCACCGGGGAGCTGTTTTTT. It is translated as CASRPAGGITGELFF.

This chain connects TRBV3-1 (or the pseudogene TRBV3-2) to TRBJ1-2; no reliable D call. CDR3 length: 13 residues. V lost 1 base and J 6 bases, leaving 9 bases between the germline ends. Germline V gives CDR1 LGHDT, CDR2 YNNKEL (reference sequence). DNA of the CDR3: TGTGCCAGCAGCCAAGTGCAGGCCCATGGCTACACCTTC. Its protein is CASSQVQAHGYTF.

The V call is TRBV7-2, the J call TRBJ1-2, with D unclear. Germline CDR1 SGHTA, CDR2 FQGNSA. The CDR3 covers 15 residues. With 3 bases removed from V and 0 bases from J, the gap between germline ends came to 11 bases. CDR3: CASSFESQTNYGYTF. In nucleotides, the CDR3 is TGTGCCAGCAGCTTCGAATCACAGACTAACTATGGCTACACCTTC.

The CDR3 region is CATSEAGTGRVGELFF. CDR3 DNA sequence: TGTGCCACCAGTGAGGCGGGGACAGGGAGGGTCGGGGAGCTGTTTTTT. The V call is TRBV24-1, the J call TRBJ2-2; TRBD1 matches at 9 bases. From germline, CDR1 is KGHDR and CDR2 SFDVKD. CDR3 size: 16 residues. J gave up 7 bases and V 4 bases, and 9 bases lay outside the gene matches.

V and J are TRBV7-9 and TRBJ2-7, with 10 bases aligning to TRBD1. Germline assignment: CDR1 SEHNR and CDR2 FQNEAQ (reference sequence). V shed 0 bases, J shed 5 bases, and the junction held 7 bases outside the gene matches. The CDR3 contains 16 residues. The CDR3 sequence is CASSLASGQGRDEQYF. The CDR3 DNA follows: TGTGCCAGCAGCTTAGCGTCGGGACAGGGGAGGGACGAGCAGTACTTC. Full variable domain (outside the CDR3, taken from reference TRBV7-9 and TRBJ2-7): DTGVSQNPRHKITKRGQNVTFRCDPISEHNRLYWYRQTLGQGPEFLTYFQNEAQLEKSRLLSDRFSAERPKGSFSTLEIQRTEQGDSAMYLCASSLASGQGRDEQYFGPGTRLTVT.

The chain uses TRBV3-1 (or the pseudogene TRBV3-2) and TRBJ2-7, with D tentatively TRBD2 (5 bases). Per the germline V gene, CDR1 is LGHDT and CDR2 is YNNKEL (reference sequence). Deletions cut 3 bases from V and 3 bases from J, with 15 bases between. This CDR3 contains 15 residues. The CDR3 here is CASSQNARGYYEQYF. CDR3 bases: TGTGCCAGCAGCCAGAACGCTAGAGGGTACTACGAGCAGTACTTC.

The J gene is TRBJ2-7, the V gene TRBV6-5; tentative D call: TRBD2 (6 bases). V shed 6 bases and J shed 2 bases, with 14 bases lying between them. CDR1 and CDR2 from the germline V gene are MNHEY and SVGAGI. This CDR3 spans 14 amino acids. The DNA of the CDR3 is TGTGCCAGCAGGAGGGACTTTACAGCCTACGAGCAGTACTTC. It encodes CASRRDFTAYEQYF.

This clone was recorded once. The V and J genes are TRBV18 and TRBJ1-4, with D possibly being TRBD1 (5 bases). The V gene lost 4 bases and the J gene lost 0 bases, with 6 bases spanning the gap. The CDR3 sequence is 14 residues long. Germline V lookup: CDR1 KGHSH, CDR2 LQKENI. CDR3 sequence reads: CASSRTTTNEKLFF. Written as DNA, the CDR3 is TGTGCCAGCTCACGGACAACAACTAATGAAAAACTGTTTTTT. Looking up the rest from reference TRBV18 and TRBJ1-4 gives the full variable domain: NAGVMQNPRHLVRRRGQEARLRCSPMKGHSHVYWYRQLPEEGLKFMVYLQKENIIDESGMPKERFSAEFPKEGPSILRIQQVVRGDSAAYFCASSRTTTNEKLFFGSGTQLSVL.

V gene TRBV2 combines with J gene TRBJ1-5; TRBD1 agrees at 7 bases. The CDR3 is 15 amino acids. J lost 5 bases, V lost 0 bases, and 4 bases had no gene match. The germline V gene encodes CDR1 SNHLY and CDR2 FYNNEI. CDR3 protein: CASSEARQGYQPQHF. The CDR3 DNA reads as TGTGCCAGCAGTGAAGCGAGACAGGGATATCAGCCCCAGCATTTT.

The chain uses TRBV19 and TRBJ2-3; weak D call: TRBD2 (5 bases). CDR3 size: 16 residues. Germline CDR1 LNHDA, CDR2 SQIVND (reference sequence). V was shortened by 5 bases and J by 2 bases, with 17 bases between the two germline ends. CDR3 DNA: TGTGCCAGTAGTCGAGGGTTGGCAGGAGACACAGATACGCAGTATTTT. This sequence encodes CASSRGLAGDTDTQYF. Full variable domain (outside the CDR3, taken from reference TRBV19 and TRBJ2-3): DGGITQSPKYLFRKEGQNVTLSCEQNLNHDAMYWYRQDPGQGLRLIYYSQIVNDFQKGDIAEGYSVSREKKESFPLTVTSAQKNPTAFYLCASSRGLAGDTDTQYFGPGTRLTVL.

The chain employs TRBV2 and TRBJ2-3; 10 positions match TRBD2. This CDR3 has 16 residues. In germline, CDR1 is SNHLY, CDR2 FYNNEI. Losses at the gene ends were 6 bases for V and 0 bases for J; bases not matched to a gene: 6. The CDR3 DNA is TGTGCCAGCAGACCCGGACTAGCGGCTAGCACAGATACGCAGTATTTT. It yields the protein CASRPGLAASTDTQYF.

The chain links TRBV6-5 to TRBJ1-1; D is possibly TRBD1 (5 bases). Trimming shortened V by 6 bases and J by 0 bases, and 14 bases separated the two germline ends. The CDR3 loop spans 15 amino acids. Germline-derived CDR1 and CDR2 are MNHEY and SVGAGI. This CDR3 reads CASRTRTSLNTEAFF. The CDR3 DNA is TGTGCCAGCAGGACGAGGACATCCTTGAACACTGAAGCTTTCTTT.

This chain connects TRBV5-1 to TRBJ2-3, with TRBD1 matching 9 bases. Germline CDR1 is SGHRS and CDR2 is YFSETQ. This CDR3 has 15 residues. Losses at the gene ends were 0 bases for V and 3 bases for J; bases not matched to a gene: 2. The CDR3 loop reads CASSLVQGATDTQYF. The CDR3 DNA is TGCGCCAGCAGCTTGGTACAGGGGGCAACAGATACGCAGTATTTT.

The chain is built from TRBV7-9 and TRBJ1-1; D gene ambiguous. V lost 0 bases and J lost 0, with 5 bases in between. The CDR3 is 14 amino acids. Looked up from germline, CDR1 is SEHNR and CDR2 is FQNEAQ (reference sequence). CDR3 region: CASSLARVNTEAFF. The CDR3 nucleotides read TGTGCCAGCAGCTTAGCGCGAGTGAACACTGAAGCTTTCTTT.

The chain has TRBV4-1 and TRBJ1-4; a weak D match, TRBD1 (5 bases). In germline, CDR1 is MGHRA, CDR2 YSYEKL. CDR3 length: 15 residues. Deletions cut 1 base from V and 6 bases from J, with 12 bases between. DNA of the CDR3: TGCGCCAGCAGCCAAGGCCAGGGTGGGGATGAAAAACTGTTTTTT. This sequence encodes CASSQGQGGDEKLFF.